This T cell receptor (beta chain) was sequenced during a study of identical twins. Overall study findings and caveats: Abundant beta clonotypes from cord blood had fewer insertions, unlike memory repertoires, which showed none.

Carrying unique molecular identifiers, the cDNA also gained a universal primer site through template switching. TCRdb re-derived calls from the 5' RACE reads in MiXCR, one entry per CDR3 protein. The sample consists of 690,000 or so distinct CDR3 sequences, 8.5% to 9% of them appearing once. Germline V gives CDR1 SGHVS, CDR2 FQNEAQ. The germline V and J ends were trimmed by 11 bases and 4 bases, with 25 bases remaining between them. The CDR3 covers 16 residues. This clonotype has more than one count but fewer than ten. The target antigen is unknown. These same records also appear under a second study, on yellow fever vaccine responses in identical twins.

Sequenced input: PBMCs. The chain combines TRBV7-8 with TRBJ2-3; D is ambiguous. This clonotype originated in a young woman in good health. This CDR3 reads CALLSPTDDTPDTQYF. Written as DNA, the CDR3 is TGTGCCCTTCTTTCACCGACGGATGATACCCCAGATACGCAGTATTTT. Using reference TRBV7-8 and TRBJ2-3 for the parts outside the CDR3, the full variable domain is GAGVSQSPRYKVAKRGQDVALRCDPISGHVSLFWYQQALGQGPEFLTYFQNEAQLDKSGLPSDRFFAERPEGSVSTLKIQRTQQEDSAVYLCALLSPTDDTPDTQYFGPGTRLTVL.